A single sample is the source of the 27 T cell receptor beta chains below, sequenced in a study of OX40 agonist ivuxolimab in advanced cancers. Repertoires were generated with immunoSEQ multiplex PCR, while TCRdb's copy carries only in-frame clones and drops some. The table records about 45,000 clones, 84% of them present only once. The sample consisted of CD4+ or CD8+ T cells sorted from blood, taken in a trial of the OX40 agonist ivuxolimab. These receptors all come from an adult with an advanced solid tumor such as melanoma, head and neck, liver or kidney cancer.

The chain employs TRBV11-3 and TRBJ2-3, with 9 bases that match TRBD2. From germline, CDR1 is SGHNT and CDR2 YENEEA. Trimming removed 5 bases from V and 9 bases from J; junction bases left unmatched: 18. The CDR3 has 17 amino acids. CDR3 nucleotide sequence: TGTGCCAGCAGCCCAAGGCCCGGGCGGGGGGGATCCGGGACGCAGTATTTT. The encoded protein is CASSPRPGRGGSGTQYF. Full variable domain (remainder filled in from reference TRBV11-3 and TRBJ2-3): EAGVVQSPRYKIIEKKQPVAFWCNPISGHNTLYWYLQNLGQGPELLIRYENEEAVDDSQLPKDRFSAERLKGVDSTLKIQPAELGDSAVYLCASSPRPGRGGSGTQYFGPGTRLTVL.

The chain couples TRBV21-1 to TRBJ1-5; no check of the table's D call, TRBD1, against the DNA was made. TRBV21-1 is recorded as a pseudogene. The length of the CDR3 is 21 residues. CDR3: CASSKESSGPTGGNSNQPQHF. The CDR3 DNA reads as TGTGCCAGCAGCAAAGAGTCGAGTGGACCCACAGGGGGTAATAGCAATCAGCCCCAGCATTTT.

V usage is TRBV9 and J usage is TRBJ2-1, with 11 positions matching TRBD2. The germline V gene has CDR1 SGDLS and CDR2 YYNGEE. The junction had 3 bases not matched to a gene; V was cut back by 0 bases and J by 4 bases. CDR3 length: 16 residues. This CDR3 is CASSVGGTSGYNEQFF. Written as DNA, the CDR3 is TGTGCCAGCAGCGTAGGAGGGACTAGCGGATACAATGAGCAGTTCTTC. Full variable domain (rest looked up from reference TRBV9 and TRBJ2-1): DSGVTQTPKHLITATGQRVTLRCSPRSGDLSVYWYQQSLDQGLQFLIQYYNGEERAKGNILERFSAQQFPDLHSELNLSSLELGDSALYFCASSVGGTSGYNEQFFGPGTRLTVL.

The chain links TRBV28 to TRBJ2-1; 15 nucleotides agree with TRBD2. This CDR3 contains 24 residues. Per the germline V gene, CDR1 is MDHEN and CDR2 is SYDVKM. Trimming took 2 bases from V and 2 from J; bases not matched to a gene: 22. The CDR3 nucleotides are TGTGCCAGCAGTTTACTAGCTCCGGGACAGTCTTCCGGGACTAGCGGGAGGCCCTACAATGAGCAGTTCTTC. Amino acid sequence: CASSLLAPGQSSGTSGRPYNEQFF.

The chain has TRBV7-9 and TRBJ2-5; D remains ambiguous. The CDR3 sequence is 11 residues long. Germline loops: CDR1 SEHNR, CDR2 FQNEAQ (reference sequence). Trimming took off 5 bases at V and 12 bases at J, with 13 bases between the two ends. The CDR3 DNA is TGTGCCAGCAGCCTTCCCGGCCCCGAGTACTTC. It is translated as CASSLPGPEYF. Complete variable domain (other parts from reference TRBV7-9 and TRBJ2-5): DTGVSQNPRHKITKRGQNVTFRCDPISEHNRLYWYRQTLGQGPEFLTYFQNEAQLEKSRLLSDRFSAERPKGSFSTLEIQRTEQGDSAMYLCASSLPGPEYFGPGTRLLVL.

J is TRBJ1-2 and V is TRBV30; 8 bases line up with TRBD1. The germline gives CDR1 GTSNPN, CDR2 SVGIG (reference sequence). The J segment lost 2 bases and the V segment lost 6 bases, leaving 11 bases of the junction unmatched. There are 15 residues in the CDR3. The CDR3 region is CACHGQGGLNYGYTF. CDR3 coding DNA: TGTGCCTGCCACGGACAGGGAGGGTTAAACTATGGCTACACCTTC. Combining the CDR3 with reference TRBV30 and TRBJ1-2 gives the whole variable domain SQTIHQWPATLVQPVGSPLSLECTVEGTSNPNLYWYRQAAGRGLQLLFYSVGIGQISSEVPQNLSASRPQDRQFILSSKKLLLSDSGFYLCACHGQGGLNYGYTFGSGTRLTVV.

V is TRBV19 and J is TRBJ2-1, with D possibly being TRBD1 or TRBD2 (6 bases each). Trimming cost V 3 bases and J 9 bases, with 18 bases left between them. The length of the CDR3 is 15 residues. The germline CDR1 and CDR2 sequences are LNHDA and SQIVND (reference sequence). The chain's CDR3 is CASSISGAPLSEQFF. The CDR3 nucleotides are TGTGCCAGTAGTATCTCGGGGGCTCCGCTGAGTGAGCAGTTCTTC.

The rearrangement uses TRBV2 and TRBJ2-7; 8 positions match TRBD1. CDR1 SNHLY and CDR2 FYNNEI come from the germline V gene. Losses at the gene ends were 3 bases for V and 6 bases for J; bases not matched to a gene: 7. The CDR3 loop spans 14 amino acids. In DNA form, the CDR3 reads TGTGCCAGCAGTGATTCACAGGGGGTTACCGAGCAGTACTTC. Protein sequence: CASSDSQGVTEQYF.

V usage is TRBV11-3 and J usage is TRBJ1-1, with TRBD1 as a possible D gene (6 bases). CDR1 SGHNT and CDR2 YENEEA come from the germline V gene. This CDR3 spans 13 amino acids. V dropped 3 bases and J dropped 6 bases, with 11 bases sitting between them. CDR3 region: CASSFRGGPEAFF. The CDR3 DNA reads TGTGCCAGCAGCTTTAGGGGGGGCCCTGAAGCTTTCTTT.

V usage is TRBV5-1 and J usage is TRBJ2-2; tentative D call: TRBD1 (5 bases). The CDR3 has 18 residues. V was shortened by 3 bases and J by 3 bases, with 21 bases between the two germline ends. Germline V gene sequence: CDR1 SGHRS, CDR2 YFSETQ. CDR3 coding DNA: TGCGCCAGCAGCTACCTACAGGACGAGCCCTGGGACACCGGGGAGCTGTTTTTT. This codes for CASSYLQDEPWDTGELFF.

The chain has TRBV15 and TRBJ2-7; D not resolved. The CDR3 spans 12 residues. The germline gives CDR1 LNHNV, CDR2 YYDKDF (reference sequence). V lost 0 bases to trimming and J lost 6 bases, with 6 bases between them. In DNA form, the CDR3 reads TGTGCCACCAGCAGAGATTGGGGCGAGCAGTACTTC. Its translation is CATSRDWGEQYF.

The chain is built from TRBV9 and TRBJ2-3; a possible D gene is TRBD1 (6 bases). Germline CDR1 is SGDLS and CDR2 is YYNGEE. This CDR3 has 15 amino acids. Trimming took off 0 bases at V and 1 base at J, with 9 bases between the two ends. The CDR3 protein is CASSVEGQGTDTQYF. The CDR3 DNA reads TGTGCCAGCAGCGTAGAGGGACAAGGCACAGATACGCAGTATTTT. The full variable domain, with the rest looked up from reference TRBV9 and TRBJ2-3, is DSGVTQTPKHLITATGQRVTLRCSPRSGDLSVYWYQQSLDQGLQFLIQYYNGEERAKGNILERFSAQQFPDLHSELNLSSLELGDSALYFCASSVEGQGTDTQYFGPGTRLTVL.

The rearrangement uses TRBV27 and TRBJ2-3; D is unresolved. This CDR3 contains 17 residues. The germline V gene has CDR1 MNHEY and CDR2 SMNVEV (reference sequence). The V end lost 0 bases, the J end lost 2 bases, and 15 bases lay between the germline ends. Here the CDR3 reads CASSLSRSHIVTDTQYF. DNA of the CDR3: TGTGCCAGCAGTTTATCTCGGTCCCATATAGTCACAGATACGCAGTATTTT.

This sequence joins TRBV13 and TRBJ2-7; possibly TRBD2 for D (6 bases). CDR1 and CDR2 (germline): PRHDT, FYEKMQ (reference sequence). The CDR3 totals 14 residues. Trimming took 5 bases from V and 5 from J, leaving 16 bases between them. Here the CDR3 reads CASSARLESDEQYF. The CDR3 nucleotides are TGTGCCAGCAGCGCTCGACTAGAATCAGACGAGCAGTACTTC.

V usage is TRBV5-5 and J usage is TRBJ2-7; maybe TRBD2 (5 bases). The CDR3 totals 17 residues. V was cut by 1 base and J by 2 bases, with 19 bases left in between. Germline V gene data show CDR1 as SGHKS and CDR2 as YYEKEE (reference sequence). CDR3 region: CASSLTPGPLGTYEQYF. The CDR3, as DNA: TGTGCCAGCAGCTTGACCCCCGGCCCCCTCGGGACCTACGAGCAGTACTTC.

The chain joins TRBV19 to TRBJ2-1, with a possible D match to TRBD2 (6 bases). V lost 5 bases to trimming and J lost 8 bases, with 13 bases between them. Germline CDR1 LNHDA, CDR2 SQIVND (reference sequence). The CDR3 extends over 13 amino acids. The CDR3 region is CASSQVGGDEQFF. The CDR3 nucleotides are TGTGCCAGTAGTCAAGTGGGGGGTGATGAGCAGTTCTTC.

The chain employs TRBV29-1 and TRBJ2-3, with unresolved D. This CDR3 is 14 amino acids long. Trimming cost V 6 bases and J 3 bases, with 16 bases left between them. Germline V CDR1 and CDR2: SQVTM, ANQGSEA. The CDR3, as DNA: TGCAGCGTCATCGGGCAGGATGGGACAGATACGCAGTATTTT. Translating it yields CSVIGQDGTDTQYF.

The CDR3 nucleotides are TGTGCCAGCAGTCATTCCGGGACAGCTTATGGCTACACCTTC. It translates to CASSHSGTAYGYTF. V and J are TRBV6-6 and TRBJ1-2; 7 bases are a match to TRBD1. Trimming removed 5 bases from V and 5 bases from J; junction bases left unmatched: 8. The germline V gene encodes CDR1 MNHNY and CDR2 SVGAGI (reference sequence). The CDR3 length is 14 residues.

The CDR3 reads CASSLEGWEEQYF. The CDR3 nucleotides read TGTGCCAGCAGTTTGGAGGGTTGGGAAGAGCAGTACTTC. The chain carries TRBV28 and TRBJ2-7, with D perhaps TRBD2 (6 bases). CDR3 size: 13 residues. From germline, CDR1 is MDHEN and CDR2 SYDVKM. Trimming took 3 bases from V and 7 from J, leaving 13 bases between them.

The gene calls are TRBV4-2 and TRBJ1-1, with D maybe TRBD1 (5 bases). V was pared by 0 bases and J by 3 bases, with 11 bases between. The length of the CDR3 is 15 residues. Germline CDR1 and CDR2: LGHNA and YNFKEQ. The CDR3 DNA sequence: TGTGCCAGCAGCCAAGATAAGGGGTGGGACACTGAAGCTTTCTTT. This sequence encodes CASSQDKGWDTEAFF.

V usage is TRBV18 and J usage is TRBJ1-1, with 7 bases identical to TRBD1. The V segment lost 4 bases and the J segment 3 bases; nucleotides outside the gene matches: 5. Germline V gives CDR1 KGHSH, CDR2 LQKENI. This CDR3 is 14 amino acids long. Written as DNA, the CDR3 is TGTGCCAGCTCACAACAGGGGATTCACACTGAAGCTTTCTTT. Its translation: CASSQQGIHTEAFF.

V usage is TRBV18 and J usage is TRBJ1-1; 7 nucleotides align to TRBD1. After removal of 3 bases from V and 6 bases from J, the junction contained 4 bases not matched to a gene. Germline V lookup: CDR1 KGHSH, CDR2 LQKENI. This CDR3 has 13 residues. Written as DNA, the CDR3 is TGTGCCAGCTCACCGGGACAGCCTTCTGAAGCTTTCTTT. It encodes CASSPGQPSEAFF. The variable domain in full, completed from reference TRBV18 and TRBJ1-1, reads NAGVMQNPRHLVRRRGQEARLRCSPMKGHSHVYWYRQLPEEGLKFMVYLQKENIIDESGMPKERFSAEFPKEGPSILRIQQVVRGDSAAYFCASSPGQPSEAFFGQGTRLTVV.

The chain couples TRBV7-9 to TRBJ2-3; D gene unclear. The CDR3 is made up of 17 amino acids. Trimming shortened V by 3 bases and J by 3 bases, and 19 bases separated the two germline ends. Germline V gene sequence: CDR1 SEHNR, CDR2 FQNEAQ (reference sequence). The CDR3 is CASSLLSSLASTDTQYF. CDR3 DNA sequence: TGTGCCAGCAGCTTGTTGAGCAGCTTGGCCTCTACAGATACGCAGTATTTT.

The genes are TRBV5-1 and TRBJ2-2, with TRBD1 matching 9 bases. The CDR3 is 13 amino acids. Per germline, CDR1 SGHRS and CDR2 YFSETQ. V gave up 7 bases and J gave up 10 bases; unmatched junction bases: 8. In DNA, the CDR3 is TGCGCCAGCGGATACAGGGGGCGCGAGGAGCTGTTTTTT. Protein sequence: CASGYRGREELFF.

The rearrangement uses TRBV7-8 and TRBJ2-3; possible D gene TRBD2, 5 bases. This CDR3 spans 14 amino acids. V was trimmed by 0 bases and J by 2 bases, leaving 6 bases between them. Germline lookup yields CDR1 SGHVS and CDR2 FQNEAQ. The CDR3 loop reads CASSLAGDTDTQYF. CDR3 DNA sequence: TGTGCCAGCAGCTTAGCGGGAGACACAGATACGCAGTATTTT.

This clone was observed once. This chain connects TRBV10-3 to TRBJ2-3; 7 positions match TRBD2. CDR3 size: 14 residues. Germline-derived CDR1 and CDR2 are ENHRY and SYGVKD. J lost 1 base, V lost 6 bases, and 4 bases had no gene match. The DNA for the CDR3 is TGTGCCATCAGCCAGGGAGGGGGCACAGATACGCAGTATTTT. Its translation: CAISQGGGTDTQYF.

This chain joins TRBV29-1 and TRBJ1-3, with D tentatively TRBD1 (6 bases). The V gene's germline CDR1 is SQVTM and CDR2 ANQGSEA. The CDR3 runs to 13 residues. With 4 bases removed from V and 2 bases from J, the gap between germline ends came to 9 bases. The DNA of the CDR3 is TGCAGCGTTGTTCAGGGGACTGGAAACACCATATATTTT. This translates into CSVVQGTGNTIYF.